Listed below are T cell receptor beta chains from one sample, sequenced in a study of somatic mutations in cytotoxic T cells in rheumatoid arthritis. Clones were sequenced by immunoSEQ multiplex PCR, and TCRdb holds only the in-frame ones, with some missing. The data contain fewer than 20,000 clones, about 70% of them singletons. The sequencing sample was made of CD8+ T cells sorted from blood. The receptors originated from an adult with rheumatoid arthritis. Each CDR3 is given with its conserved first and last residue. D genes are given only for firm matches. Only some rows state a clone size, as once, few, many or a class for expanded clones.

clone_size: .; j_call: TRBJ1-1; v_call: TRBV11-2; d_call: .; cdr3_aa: CASSYHEVGGGTEAFF; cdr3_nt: TGTGCCAGCAGTTACCACGAGGTTGGGGGGGGGACTGAAGCTTTCTTT
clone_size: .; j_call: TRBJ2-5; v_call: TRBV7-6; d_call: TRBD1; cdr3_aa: CASSHSGGRGEETQYF; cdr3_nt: TGTGCCAGCAGCCACTCAGGGGGTAGAGGGGAAGAGACCCAGTACTTC
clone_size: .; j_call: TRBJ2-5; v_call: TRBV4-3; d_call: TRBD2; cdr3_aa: CASSQEVAGDFQETQYF; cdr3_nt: TGCGCCAGCAGCCAAGAGGTAGCGGGGGACTTCCAAGAGACCCAGTACTTC
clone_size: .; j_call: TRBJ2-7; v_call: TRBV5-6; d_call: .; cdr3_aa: CASSLGRGNAYEQYF; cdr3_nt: TGTGCCAGCAGCCTAGGAAGGGGCAACGCCTACGAGCAGTACTTC
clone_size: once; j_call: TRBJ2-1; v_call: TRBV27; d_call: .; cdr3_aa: CASFRGTGYNEQFF; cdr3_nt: TGTGCCAGTTTTCGCGGGACGGGATACAATGAGCAGTTCTTC
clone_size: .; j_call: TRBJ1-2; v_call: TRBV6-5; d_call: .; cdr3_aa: CASSYSGGGRYGYTF; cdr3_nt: TGTGCCAGCAGTTACTCGGGAGGGGGGCGGTATGGCTACACCTTC
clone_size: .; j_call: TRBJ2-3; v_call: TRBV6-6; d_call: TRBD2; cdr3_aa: CASSAPSGGASDTQYF; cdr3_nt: TGTGCCAGCAGTGCCCCTAGCGGGGGGGCTTCCGATACGCAGTATTTT
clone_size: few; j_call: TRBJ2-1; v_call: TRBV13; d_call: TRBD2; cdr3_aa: CASSLLADILHEQFF; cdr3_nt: TGTGCCAGCAGCTTACTAGCGGATATTCTGCATGAGCAGTTCTTC
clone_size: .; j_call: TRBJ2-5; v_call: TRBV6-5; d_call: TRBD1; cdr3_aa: CASSNRDRIQETQYF; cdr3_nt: TGTGCCAGCAGTAACCGGGACAGAATCCAAGAGACCCAGTACTTC
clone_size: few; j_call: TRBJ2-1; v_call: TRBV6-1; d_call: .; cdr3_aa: CASSEWSSVNGNEQFF; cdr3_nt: TGTGCCAGCAGTGAATGGAGTAGCGTGAATGGGAATGAGCAGTTCTTC
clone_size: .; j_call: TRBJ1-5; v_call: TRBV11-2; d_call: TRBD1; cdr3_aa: CASSFNRGGNQPQHF; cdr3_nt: TGTGCCAGCAGCTTTAACAGGGGAGGCAATCAGCCCCAGCATTTT
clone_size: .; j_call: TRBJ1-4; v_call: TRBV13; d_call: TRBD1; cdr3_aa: CASSSGTGFEKLFF; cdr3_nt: TGTGCCAGCAGCTCCGGGACAGGGTTTGAAAAACTGTTTTTT
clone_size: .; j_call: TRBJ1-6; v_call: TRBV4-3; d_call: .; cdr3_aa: CASSQDIASPLHF; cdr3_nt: TGCGCCAGCAGCCAAGATATAGCTTCACCCCTCCACTTT
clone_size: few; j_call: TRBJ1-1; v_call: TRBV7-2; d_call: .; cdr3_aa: CASSQGEEVGTEAFF; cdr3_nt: TGTGCCAGCAGCCAAGGAGAGGAGGTAGGCACTGAAGCTTTCTTT
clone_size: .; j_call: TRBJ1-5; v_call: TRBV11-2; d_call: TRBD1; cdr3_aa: CASSPGTGSNQPQHF; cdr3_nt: TGTGCCAGCAGCCCCGGGACAGGGAGCAATCAGCCCCAGCATTTT
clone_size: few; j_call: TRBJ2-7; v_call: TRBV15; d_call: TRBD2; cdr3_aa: CATSARGGDEQYF; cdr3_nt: TGTGCCACCAGCGCTCGTGGGGGGGACGAGCAGTACTTC
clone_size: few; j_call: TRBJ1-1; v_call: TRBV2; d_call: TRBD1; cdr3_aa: CASTPGPGQDPEAFF; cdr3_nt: TGTGCCAGCACCCCAGGCCCGGGACAGGACCCTGAAGCTTTCTTT
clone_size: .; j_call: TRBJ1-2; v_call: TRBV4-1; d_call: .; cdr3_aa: CASSQARGIRYTF; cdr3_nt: TGCGCCAGCAGCCAAGCGAGGGGGATCCGCTACACCTTC
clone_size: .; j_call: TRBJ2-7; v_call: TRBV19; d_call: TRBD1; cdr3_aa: CASSFGTGNYEQYF; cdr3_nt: TGTGCCAGTAGTTTTGGGACAGGGAACTACGAGCAGTACTTC
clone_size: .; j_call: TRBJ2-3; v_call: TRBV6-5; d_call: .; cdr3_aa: CASSYTFGDTQYF; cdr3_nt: TGTGCCAGCAGTTACACCTTCGGAGATACGCAGTATTTT
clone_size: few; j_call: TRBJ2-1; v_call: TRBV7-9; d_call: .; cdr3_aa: CASSLESQLPLNNEQFF; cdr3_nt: TGTGCCAGCAGCTTAGAATCACAGTTACCTTTGAACAATGAGCAGTTCTTC
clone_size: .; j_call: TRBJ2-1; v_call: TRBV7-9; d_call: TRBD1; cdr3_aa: CASSLGQNSGTGNNEQFF; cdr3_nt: TGTGCCAGCAGCTTAGGACAGAACTCAGGGACAGGGAACAATGAGCAGTTCTTC
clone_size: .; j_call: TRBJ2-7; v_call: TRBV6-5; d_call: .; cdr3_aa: CASSYRAFYEQYF; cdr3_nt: TGTGCCAGCAGTTACAGGGCCTTCTACGAGCAGTACTTC
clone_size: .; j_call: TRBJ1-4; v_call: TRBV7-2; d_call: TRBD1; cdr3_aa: CASSHTGGWEKLFF; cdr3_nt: TGTGCCAGCAGTCATACAGGGGGATGGGAAAAACTGTTTTTT
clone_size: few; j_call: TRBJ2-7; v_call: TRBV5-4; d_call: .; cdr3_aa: CASSLVSGGSYEQYF; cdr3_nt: TGTGCCAGCAGCTTGGTGTCAGGAGGTTCCTACGAGCAGTACTTC
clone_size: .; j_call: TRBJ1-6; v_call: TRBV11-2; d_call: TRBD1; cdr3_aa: CASSLDLWAGGFGSPLHF; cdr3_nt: TGTGCCAGCAGCTTAGATCTATGGGCAGGGGGATTTGGTTCACCCCTCCACTTT
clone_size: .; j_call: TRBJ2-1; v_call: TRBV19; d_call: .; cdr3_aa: CASSIEQGLFGYNEQFF; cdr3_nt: TGTGCCAGTAGTATTGAACAGGGACTATTCGGGTACAATGAGCAGTTCTTC
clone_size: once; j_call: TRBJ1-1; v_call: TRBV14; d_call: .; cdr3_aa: CASSQDPHNTEAFF; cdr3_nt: TGTGCCAGCAGCCAAGACCCCCACAACACTGAAGCTTTCTTT
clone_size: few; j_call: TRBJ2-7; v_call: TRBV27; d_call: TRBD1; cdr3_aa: CASSKSGTGRYEQYF; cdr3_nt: TGTGCCAGCAGCAAATCCGGGACAGGGAGATACGAGCAGTACTTC
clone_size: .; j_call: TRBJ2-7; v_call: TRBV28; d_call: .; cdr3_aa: CASSWDNLRGISYEQYF; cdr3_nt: TGTGCCAGCAGTTGGGATAATCTCCGAGGGATTTCCTACGAGCAGTACTTC
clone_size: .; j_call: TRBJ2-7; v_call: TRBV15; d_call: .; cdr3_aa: CATSRVGQGFSYEQYF; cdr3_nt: TGTGCCACCAGCAGAGTCGGGCAGGGATTCTCCTACGAGCAGTACTTC
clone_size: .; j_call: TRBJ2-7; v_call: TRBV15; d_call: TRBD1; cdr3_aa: CATSRGWTGQGLYEQYF; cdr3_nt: TGTGCCACCAGCAGAGGTTGGACGGGACAGGGGCTGTACGAGCAGTACTTC
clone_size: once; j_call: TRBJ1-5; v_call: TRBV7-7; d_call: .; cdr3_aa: CARPAPADKESNQPQHF; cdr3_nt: TGTGCTCGTCCAGCTCCCGCAGACAAGGAAAGCAATCAGCCCCAGCATTTT
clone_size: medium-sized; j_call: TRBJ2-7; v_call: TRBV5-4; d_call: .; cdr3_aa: CASSLGQGPYEQYF; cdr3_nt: TGTGCCAGCAGCTTGGGTCAGGGACCGTACGAGCAGTACTTC
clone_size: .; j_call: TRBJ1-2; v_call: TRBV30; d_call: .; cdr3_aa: CAWSYILGEVYGYTF; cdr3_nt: TGTGCCTGGAGTTACATCCTGGGAGAGGTCTATGGCTACACCTTC
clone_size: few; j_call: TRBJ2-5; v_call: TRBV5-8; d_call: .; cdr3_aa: CASPPEPGFQETQYF; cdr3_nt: TGTGCCAGCCCCCCCGAACCGGGGTTCCAAGAGACCCAGTACTTC
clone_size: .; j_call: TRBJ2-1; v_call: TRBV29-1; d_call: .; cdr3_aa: CSVEGFQRSSYNEQFF; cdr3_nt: TGCAGCGTTGAAGGATTTCAGCGCAGCTCCTACAATGAGCAGTTCTTC
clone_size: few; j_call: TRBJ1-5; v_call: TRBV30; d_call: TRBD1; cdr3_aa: CAWSEATGVPNYSNQPQHF; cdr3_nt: TGTGCCTGGAGTGAAGCGACAGGGGTCCCGAACTATAGCAATCAGCCCCAGCATTTT
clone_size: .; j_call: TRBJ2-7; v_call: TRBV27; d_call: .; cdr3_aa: CASSSMREQYF; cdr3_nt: TGTGCCAGCAGTTCCATGAGGGAGCAGTACTTC